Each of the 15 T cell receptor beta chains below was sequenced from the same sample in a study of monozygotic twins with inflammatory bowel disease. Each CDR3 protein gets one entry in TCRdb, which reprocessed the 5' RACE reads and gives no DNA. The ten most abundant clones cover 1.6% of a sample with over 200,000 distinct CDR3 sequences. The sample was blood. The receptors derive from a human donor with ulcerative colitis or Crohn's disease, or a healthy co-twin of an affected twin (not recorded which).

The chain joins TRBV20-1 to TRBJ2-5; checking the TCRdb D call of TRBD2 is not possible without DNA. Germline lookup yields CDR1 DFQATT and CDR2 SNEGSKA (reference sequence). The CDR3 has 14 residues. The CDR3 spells CSARGTAVQETQYF.

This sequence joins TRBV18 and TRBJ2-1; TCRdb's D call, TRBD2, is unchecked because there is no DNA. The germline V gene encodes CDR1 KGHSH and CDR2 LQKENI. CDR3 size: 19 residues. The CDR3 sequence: CASSPVRYSSSGPYNEQFF.

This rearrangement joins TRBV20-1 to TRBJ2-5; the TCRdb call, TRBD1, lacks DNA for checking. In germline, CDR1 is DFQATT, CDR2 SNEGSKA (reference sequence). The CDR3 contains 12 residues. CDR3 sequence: CSAGGLFETQYF.

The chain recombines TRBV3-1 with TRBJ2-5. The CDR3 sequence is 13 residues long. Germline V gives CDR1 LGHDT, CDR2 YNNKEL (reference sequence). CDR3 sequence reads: CASSQGNAGTQYF.

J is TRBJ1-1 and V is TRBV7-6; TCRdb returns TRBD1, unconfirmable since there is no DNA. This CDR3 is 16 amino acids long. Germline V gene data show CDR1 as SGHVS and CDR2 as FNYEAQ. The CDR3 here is CASSLVQGTMNTEAFF.

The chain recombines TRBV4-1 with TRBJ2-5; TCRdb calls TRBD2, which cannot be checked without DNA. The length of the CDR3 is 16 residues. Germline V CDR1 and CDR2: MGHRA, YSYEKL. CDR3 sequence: CASSPGGGGAVETQYF.

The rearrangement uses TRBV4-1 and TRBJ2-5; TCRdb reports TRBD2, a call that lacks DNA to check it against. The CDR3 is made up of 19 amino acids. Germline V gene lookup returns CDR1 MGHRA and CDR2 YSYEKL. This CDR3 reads CASSQADRRGVGGRGTQYF.

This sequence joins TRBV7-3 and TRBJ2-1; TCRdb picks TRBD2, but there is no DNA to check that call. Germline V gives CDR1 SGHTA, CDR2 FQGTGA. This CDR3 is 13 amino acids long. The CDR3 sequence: CASSSAGNNEQFF.

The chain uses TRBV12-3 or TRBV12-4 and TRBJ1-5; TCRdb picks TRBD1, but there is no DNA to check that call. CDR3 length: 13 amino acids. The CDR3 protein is CASSGGAKQPQHF.

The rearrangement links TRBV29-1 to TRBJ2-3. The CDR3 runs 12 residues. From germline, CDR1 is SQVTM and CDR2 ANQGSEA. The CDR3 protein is CSVEAGTDTQYF.

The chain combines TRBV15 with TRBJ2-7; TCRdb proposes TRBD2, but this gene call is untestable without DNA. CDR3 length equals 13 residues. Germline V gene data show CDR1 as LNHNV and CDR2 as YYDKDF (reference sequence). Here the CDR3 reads CATLNPRMYEQYF.

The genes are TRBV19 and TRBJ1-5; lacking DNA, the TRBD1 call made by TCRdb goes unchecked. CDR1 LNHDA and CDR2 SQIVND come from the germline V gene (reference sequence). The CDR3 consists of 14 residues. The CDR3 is CATLGTGGFQPQHF. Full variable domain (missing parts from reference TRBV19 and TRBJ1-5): DGGITQSPKYLFRKEGQNVTLSCEQNLNHDAMYWYRQDPGQGLRLIYYSQIVNDFQKGDIAEGYSVSREKKESFPLTVTSAQKNPTAFYLCATLGTGGFQPQHFGDGTRLSIL.

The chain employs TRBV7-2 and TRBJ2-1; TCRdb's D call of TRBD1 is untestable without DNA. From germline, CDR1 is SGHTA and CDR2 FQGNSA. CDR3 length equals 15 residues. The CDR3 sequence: CASSLAAGAYNEQFF.

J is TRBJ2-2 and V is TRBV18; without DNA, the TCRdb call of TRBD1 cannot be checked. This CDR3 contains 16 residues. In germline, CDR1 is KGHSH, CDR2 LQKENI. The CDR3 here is CASSPRQYTNTGELFF.

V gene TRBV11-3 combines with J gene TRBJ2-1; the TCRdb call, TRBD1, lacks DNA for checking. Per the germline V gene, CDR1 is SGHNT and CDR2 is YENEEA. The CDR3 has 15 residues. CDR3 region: CASSLGQTGGDEQFF.